These T cell receptor beta chains were read from a single sample in a study of cytomegalovirus exposure and HLA in healthy donors. Here immunoSEQ multiplex PCR was the method, and the copy in TCRdb shows in-frame clones only, minus some. The repertoire consists of 200,000 to 300,000 clones, with just under 85% occurring once and the leading ten covering about 2%. Sample: PBMCs. The receptor source for this set is a middle-aged woman in good health and CMV-seropositive. Both conserved end residues are part of each CDR3. A D gene is named only where the DNA matches it firmly. Part of the rows lack a size; the others show once, few, many or a class for expanded clones.

clone_size	j_call	v_call	d_call	cdr3_aa	cdr3_nt
NA	TRBJ2-7	TRBV7-9	TRBD2	CASSSVAGGPAAYEQYF	TGTGCCAGCAGCTCCGTAGCGGGAGGCCCTGCGGCCTACGAGCAGTACTTC
few	TRBJ2-5	TRBV11-2	TRBD2	CASGTSVEKETQYF	TGTGCCAGCGGGACTAGCGTTGAGAAAGAGACCCAGTACTTC
NA	TRBJ2-5	TRBV5-1	TRBD1	CASSRDAGTGVETQYF	TGCGCCAGCAGCCGGGATGCCGGGACAGGGGTAGAGACCCAGTACTTC
NA	TRBJ2-7	TRBV30	TRBD2	CASGGLAGYEQYF	TGTGCCTCAGGGGGACTAGCGGGTTACGAGCAGTACTTC
NA	TRBJ1-1	TRBV6-5	NA	CASSPRGGMTEAFF	TGTGCCAGCAGCCCACGGGGGGGTATGACTGAAGCTTTCTTT
NA	TRBJ2-7	TRBV28	NA	CASISPSAASSYEQYF	TGTGCCAGCATCTCACCCTCAGCGGCTAGCTCCTACGAGCAGTACTTC
few	TRBJ2-1	TRBV5-1	TRBD2	CASSPIAGRGEQFF	TGCGCCAGCAGCCCCATAGCGGGAAGGGGTGAGCAGTTCTTC
NA	TRBJ1-1	TRBV9	NA	CASSPNLGDRTEAFF	TGTGCCAGCAGCCCCAACTTAGGGGATAGGACTGAAGCTTTCTTT
NA	TRBJ2-7	TRBV7-3	TRBD1	CASSRDRGSEQYF	TGTGCCAGCAGCAGGGACAGGGGAAGCGAGCAGTACTTC
few	TRBJ2-1	TRBV5-8	NA	CASSLAVTHNPVYNEQFF	TGTGCCAGCAGCTTGGCCGTGACTCATAATCCCGTTTACAATGAGCAGTTCTTC
once	TRBJ1-3	TRBV19	TRBD1	CASSRTGGSSGNTIYF	TGTGCCAGTAGTCGGACAGGTGGGAGCTCTGGAAACACCATATATTTT
NA	TRBJ1-1	TRBV30	NA	CAWRRLNTEAFF	TGTGCCTGGAGGCGGTTGAACACTGAAGCTTTCTTT
NA	TRBJ2-7	TRBV27	TRBD2	CASSLAGTSGYEQYF	TGTGCCAGCAGTTTAGCCGGGACTAGCGGCTACGAGCAGTACTTC
few	TRBJ2-5	TRBV30	NA	CAGRGQLPGPQYF	TGTGCCGGCCGGGGACAACTCCCCGGCCCCCAGTACTTC
NA	TRBJ2-7	TRBV5-1	TRBD1	CASSPGQPRSSYEQYF	TGCGCCAGCAGCCCGGGACAGCCCCGGAGCTCCTACGAGCAGTACTTC
NA	TRBJ1-3	TRBV5-1	NA	CASRSVPGLSEDTIYF	TGCGCCAGCAGGTCCGTCCCAGGCTTGTCGGAGGACACCATATATTTT
NA	TRBJ1-4	TRBV4-2	NA	CASSQDEGLEKLFF	TGTGCCAGCAGCCAAGATGAGGGATTAGAAAAACTGTTTTTT
NA	TRBJ2-7	TRBV5-1	NA	CASSKDSRTSYEQYF	TGCGCCAGCAGCAAGGACAGCCGAACCTCCTACGAGCAGTACTTC
NA	TRBJ2-1	TRBV6-1	NA	CASRVGGFYEQFF	TGTGCCAGCAGGGTCGGGGGTTTCTATGAGCAGTTCTTC
NA	TRBJ1-2	TRBV10-3	TRBD1	CAIPGTGRDGYTF	TGTGCCATCCCCGGGACAGGGAGGGATGGCTACACCTTC
NA	TRBJ2-3	TRBV20-1	NA	CSALSTDTQYF	TGCAGTGCCCTGAGCACAGATACGCAGTATTTT
NA	TRBJ1-6	TRBV6-1	NA	CASTGHPPSPLHF	TGTGCCAGCACCGGACACCCACCTTCACCCCTCCACTTT
NA	TRBJ2-3	TRBV2	TRBD2	CASSDGVAGVSTDTQYF	TGTGCCAGCAGTGATGGCGTAGCGGGAGTTAGCACAGATACGCAGTATTTT
NA	TRBJ1-3	TRBV28	NA	CASSLADRLLAGNTIYF	TGTGCCAGCAGTTTAGCCGACAGACTACTAGCAGGAAACACCATATATTTT
NA	TRBJ1-5	TRBV28	NA	CASSLSGVYSNQPQHF	TGTGCCAGCAGTTTAAGTGGAGTTTATAGCAATCAGCCCCAGCATTTT
NA	TRBJ2-7	TRBV6-1	NA	CASISNSYEQYF	TGTGCCAGCATAAGCAATTCCTACGAGCAGTACTTC
NA	TRBJ2-1	TRBV5-1	TRBD2	CASSSSSGREHEQFF	TGCGCCAGCAGCTCTTCTAGCGGGAGAGAGCATGAGCAGTTCTTC
NA	TRBJ2-3	TRBV7-8	TRBD2	CASSGGLAGPTDTQYF	TGTGCCAGCAGCGGGGGGCTAGCGGGCCCCACAGATACGCAGTATTTT
NA	TRBJ2-4	TRBV6-5	TRBD1	CASSYWGQGNIQYF	TGTGCCAGCAGTTACTGGGGACAGGGAAACATTCAGTACTTC
NA	TRBJ1-5	TRBV7-8	NA	CASSPGGVLSDQPQHF	TGTGCCAGCAGCCCGGGGGGGGTACTATCCGATCAGCCCCAGCATTTT
NA	TRBJ1-2	TRBV10-3	NA	CAISEGAGGYTF	TGTGCCATCAGTGAAGGGGCAGGGGGCTACACCTTC
NA	TRBJ2-5	TRBV27	NA	CASSLGRAPRERQTQTQYF	TGTGCCAGCAGCCTTGGACGAGCCCCTAGGGAGCGTCAGACTCAGACCCAGTACTTC
NA	TRBJ2-7	TRBV19	TRBD1	CASSILGQGPRDEQYF	TGTGCCAGTAGTATACTAGGACAGGGCCCAAGGGACGAGCAGTACTTC
few	TRBJ2-3	TRBV7-6	TRBD2	CASSLDTSGRTDTQYF	TGTGCCAGCAGCTTAGATACTAGCGGGAGAACAGATACGCAGTATTTT
NA	TRBJ2-1	TRBV27	TRBD1	CASSPDRGGLLSSYNEQFF	TGTGCCAGCAGCCCGGACAGGGGTGGTCTACTTAGCTCCTACAATGAGCAGTTCTTC
NA	TRBJ2-7	TRBV5-8	TRBD1	CASSSGTGGGYEQYF	TGTGCCAGCAGCTCCGGGACAGGGGGTGGCTACGAGCAGTACTTC
NA	TRBJ2-7	TRBV7-8	NA	CASSTYVYEQYF	TGTGCCAGCAGCACATATGTCTACGAGCAGTACTTC
once	TRBJ2-1	TRBV30	TRBD1	CAGRQGLYNEQFF	TGTGCTGGCAGACAGGGTTTATACAATGAGCAGTTCTTC
NA	TRBJ2-1	TRBV12-5	TRBD1	CASGLATGLDEQFF	TGTGCTAGTGGTTTGGCGACAGGGCTCGATGAGCAGTTCTTC
NA	TRBJ1-2	TRBV2	NA	CASSGGTYPIYGYTF	TGTGCCAGCAGTGGGGGGACATACCCTATCTATGGCTACACCTTC
NA	TRBJ2-1	TRBV5-1	TRBD2	CASSLLTSGAKGQFF	TGCGCCAGCAGCTTGTTGACTAGCGGTGCAAAAGGGCAGTTCTTC
NA	TRBJ2-7	TRBV10-3	NA	CAISDSDEQYF	TGTGCCATCAGTGATTCCGACGAGCAGTACTTC
NA	TRBJ2-6	TRBV5-4	TRBD1	CASSLRDRGSGANVLTF	TGTGCCAGCAGCTTGAGGGACAGGGGGTCTGGGGCCAACGTCCTGACTTTC
NA	TRBJ2-3	TRBV27	TRBD1	CASSFGQGSTDTQYF	TGTGCCAGCAGTTTCGGACAGGGTTCCACAGATACGCAGTATTTT
NA	TRBJ2-3	TRBV28	NA	CASSLVTGLTDTQYF	TGTGCCAGCAGTTTAGTCACGGGACTCACAGATACGCAGTATTTT
NA	TRBJ2-2	TRBV7-3	NA	CASSLTSAGPRTGELFF	TGTGCCAGCAGCTTAACGTCGGCGGGACCGCGCACCGGGGAGCTGTTTTTT
NA	TRBJ1-4	TRBV5-1	NA	CASSLDSTNEKLFF	TGCGCCAGCAGCTTGGACTCAACTAATGAAAAACTGTTTTTT
NA	TRBJ2-7	TRBV7-2	TRBD2	CASSLGLAGGGYEQYF	TGTGCCAGCAGCCTGGGACTAGCGGGAGGTGGCTACGAGCAGTACTTC
NA	TRBJ2-3	TRBV11-3	TRBD2	CASSSAGVGTQYF	TGTGCCAGCAGCTCCGCGGGAGTGGGTACGCAGTATTTT
NA	TRBJ1-2	TRBV9	NA	CASSVGGADYGYTF	TGTGCCAGCAGCGTGGGGGGTGCGGACTATGGCTACACCTTC
NA	TRBJ1-5	TRBV2	TRBD1	CASSGQDFNQPQHF	TGTGCCAGCTCAGGACAGGACTTCAATCAGCCCCAGCATTTT
NA	TRBJ2-1	TRBV25-1	TRBD2	CASSESGTSGEQFF	TGTGCCAGCAGTGAATCCGGGACTAGCGGTGAGCAGTTCTTC
NA	TRBJ1-1	TRBV6-5	NA	CVVQANTEAFF	TGTGTTGTTCAGGCGAACACTGAAGCTTTCTTT
NA	TRBJ2-1	TRBV7-2	TRBD2	CATQSLAGGPNEQFF	TGTGCCACCCAGAGCCTAGCGGGAGGGCCGAATGAGCAGTTCTTC
NA	TRBJ2-7	TRBV27	TRBD2	CATAGGRAYEQYF	TGTGCCACTGCGGGAGGTAGAGCCTACGAGCAGTACTTC